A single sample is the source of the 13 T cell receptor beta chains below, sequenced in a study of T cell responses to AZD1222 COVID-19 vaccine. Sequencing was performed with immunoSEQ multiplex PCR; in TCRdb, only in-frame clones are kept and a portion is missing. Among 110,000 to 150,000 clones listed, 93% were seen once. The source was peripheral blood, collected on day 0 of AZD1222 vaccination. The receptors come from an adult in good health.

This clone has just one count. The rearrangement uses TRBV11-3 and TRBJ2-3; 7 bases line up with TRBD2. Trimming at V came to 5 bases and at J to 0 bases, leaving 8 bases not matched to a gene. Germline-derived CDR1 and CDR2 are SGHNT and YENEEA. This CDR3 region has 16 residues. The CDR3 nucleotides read TGTGCCAGCAGCGCGGGACTACTCGGCAGCACAGATACGCAGTATTTT. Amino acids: CASSAGLLGSTDTQYF.

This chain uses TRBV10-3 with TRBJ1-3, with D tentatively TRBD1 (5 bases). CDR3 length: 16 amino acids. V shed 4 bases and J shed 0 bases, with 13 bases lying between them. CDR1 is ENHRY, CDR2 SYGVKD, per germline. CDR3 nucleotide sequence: TGTGCCATCAGTGGGGACGGCACCTTCTCTGGAAACACCATATATTTT. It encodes CAISGDGTFSGNTIYF.

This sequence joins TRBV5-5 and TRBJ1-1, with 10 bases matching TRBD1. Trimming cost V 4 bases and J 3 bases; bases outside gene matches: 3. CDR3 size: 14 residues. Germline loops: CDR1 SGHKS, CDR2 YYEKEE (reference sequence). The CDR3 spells CASSAGTGDTEAFF. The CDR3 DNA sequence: TGTGCCAGCAGCGCCGGGACAGGGGACACTGAAGCTTTCTTT.

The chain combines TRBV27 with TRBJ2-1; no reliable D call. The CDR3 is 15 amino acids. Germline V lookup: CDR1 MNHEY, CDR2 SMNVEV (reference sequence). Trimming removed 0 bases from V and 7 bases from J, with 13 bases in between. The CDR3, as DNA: TGTGCCAGCAGTTTATCTTTACACCCGGTAAATGAGCAGTTCTTC. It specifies CASSLSLHPVNEQFF.

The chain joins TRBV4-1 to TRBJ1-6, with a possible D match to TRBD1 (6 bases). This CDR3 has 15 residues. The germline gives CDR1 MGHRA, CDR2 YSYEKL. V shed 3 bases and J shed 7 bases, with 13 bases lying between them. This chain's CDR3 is CASSHTDRRNSPLHF. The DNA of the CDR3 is TGCGCCAGCAGCCACACCGACAGGCGAAATTCACCCCTCCACTTT.

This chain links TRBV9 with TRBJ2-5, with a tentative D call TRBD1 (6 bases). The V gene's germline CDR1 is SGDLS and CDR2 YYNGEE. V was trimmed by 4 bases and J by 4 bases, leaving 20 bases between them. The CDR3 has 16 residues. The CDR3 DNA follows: TGTGCCAGCAGCCCGGGATACAGGGCGGTAAGAGAGACCCAGTACTTC. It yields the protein CASSPGYRAVRETQYF.

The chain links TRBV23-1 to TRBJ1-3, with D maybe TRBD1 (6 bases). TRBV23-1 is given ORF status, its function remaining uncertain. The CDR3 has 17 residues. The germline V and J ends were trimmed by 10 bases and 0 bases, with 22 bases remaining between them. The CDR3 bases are TGCGCCATCGGGGGGCCCAGGGGCCTTAACTCTGGAAACACCATATATTTT. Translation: CAIGGPRGLNSGNTIYF.

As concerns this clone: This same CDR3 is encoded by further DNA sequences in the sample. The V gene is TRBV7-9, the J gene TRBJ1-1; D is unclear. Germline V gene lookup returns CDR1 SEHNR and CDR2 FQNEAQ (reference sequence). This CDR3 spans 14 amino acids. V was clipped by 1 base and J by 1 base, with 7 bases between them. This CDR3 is CASSLGTRNTEAFF. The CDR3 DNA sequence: TGTGCCAGCAGCTTAGGGACGAGGAACACTGAAGCTTTCTTT.

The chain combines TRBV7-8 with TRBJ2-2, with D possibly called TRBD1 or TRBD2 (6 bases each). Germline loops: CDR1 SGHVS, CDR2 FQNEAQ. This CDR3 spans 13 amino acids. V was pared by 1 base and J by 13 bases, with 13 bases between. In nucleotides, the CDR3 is TGTGCCAGCAGCTTAGTAGGGGGGATAGTGCTGTTTTTT. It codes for CASSLVGGIVLFF.

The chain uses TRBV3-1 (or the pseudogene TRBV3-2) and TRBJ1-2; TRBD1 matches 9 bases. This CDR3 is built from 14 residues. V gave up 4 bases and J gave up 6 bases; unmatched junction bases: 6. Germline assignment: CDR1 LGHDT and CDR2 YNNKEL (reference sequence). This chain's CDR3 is CASSPTGTGHGYTF. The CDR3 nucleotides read TGTGCCAGCAGCCCCACCGGGACAGGGCATGGCTACACCTTC.

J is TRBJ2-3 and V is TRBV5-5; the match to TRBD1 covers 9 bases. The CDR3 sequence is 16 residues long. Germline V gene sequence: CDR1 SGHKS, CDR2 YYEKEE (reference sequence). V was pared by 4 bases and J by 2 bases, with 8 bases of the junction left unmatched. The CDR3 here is CASSPQGAGNTDTQYF. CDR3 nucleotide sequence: TGTGCCAGCAGCCCACAGGGGGCAGGAAACACAGATACGCAGTATTTT.

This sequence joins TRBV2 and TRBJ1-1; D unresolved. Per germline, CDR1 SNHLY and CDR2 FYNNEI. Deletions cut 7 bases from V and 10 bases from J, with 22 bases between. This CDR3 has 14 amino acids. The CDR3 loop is CASIPTTQDLGAFF. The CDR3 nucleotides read TGTGCCAGCATTCCGACAACTCAGGATCTCGGAGCTTTCTTT.

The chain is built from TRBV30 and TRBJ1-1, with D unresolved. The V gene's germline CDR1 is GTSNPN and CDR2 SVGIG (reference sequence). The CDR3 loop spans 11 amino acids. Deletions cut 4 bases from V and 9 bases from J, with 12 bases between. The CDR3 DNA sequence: TGTGCCTGGACCCATGGCGCTAAAGCTTTCTTT. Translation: CAWTHGAKAFF.